This TCR beta chain comes out of a study of T cells in Graves' hyperthyroidism and ophthalmopathy. Findings and caveats of the study: Median prediction lead before ophthalmopathy onset was roughly 6 months with the model. Blood held most thyroid clonotypes expanded above 0.001 frequency.

The table lists this clonotype with many counts. Its antigen is as yet unknown. The diagnoses drew upon clinical symptoms, serum thyroxine and TRAb, thyroid ultrasound and orbital computed tomography. TCR beta CDR3 sequences were amplified from RNA transcripts. Researchers ran a first-round RT-PCR on the TCR CDR3 using the HTBI primer set. TCRdb re-called the multiplex PCR reads through MiXCR, storing one row per CDR3 protein. The sample has more than 500,000 distinct CDR3 sequences, roughly 14% seen once. The source of this sequence is a woman aged 40 to 50 with Graves' ophthalmopathy. Material: blood.

This chain's CDR3 is CASSEALAVQETQYF. The CDR3 DNA follows: TGTGCCAGCAGTGAAGCGCTGGCAGTCCAAGAGACCCAGTACTTC. The V gene is TRBV6-1, the J gene TRBJ2-5; D remains unclear. V shed 0 bases and J shed 1 base, with 9 bases lying between them. This CDR3 is 15 amino acids long. Per the germline V gene, CDR1 is MNHNS and CDR2 is SASEGT.